This TCR beta chain derives from a study of cytomegalovirus exposure and HLA in healthy donors. PCR used 60 Vbeta primers and 13 Jbeta primers. Generated by immunoSEQ multiplex PCR, the TCRdb table keeps only in-frame clones and is missing some. The profile shows under 200,000 clones, about 86% of them singletons. Deletions cut 2 bases from V and 2 bases from J, with 19 bases between. Germline lookup yields CDR1 SGHTA and CDR2 FQGNSA. The CDR3 totals 17 residues. The clonotype was recovered from a young woman in good health and CMV-seronegative. This chain links TRBV7-2 with TRBJ2-7; D is uncertain. The specimen was PBMCs. DNA of the CDR3: TGTGCCAGCAGCTTACGTTTACAACCTTTTAATACCTACGAGCAGTACTTC. Protein sequence: CASSLRLQPFNTYEQYF.